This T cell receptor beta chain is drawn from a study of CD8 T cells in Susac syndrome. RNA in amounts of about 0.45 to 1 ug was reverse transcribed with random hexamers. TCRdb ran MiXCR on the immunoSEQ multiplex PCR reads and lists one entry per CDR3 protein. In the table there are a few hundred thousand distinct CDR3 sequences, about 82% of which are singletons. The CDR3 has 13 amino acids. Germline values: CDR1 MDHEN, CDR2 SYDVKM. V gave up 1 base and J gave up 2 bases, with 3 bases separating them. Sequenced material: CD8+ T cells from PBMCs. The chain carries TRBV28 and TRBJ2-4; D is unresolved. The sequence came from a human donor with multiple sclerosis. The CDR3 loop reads CASSLYSKNIQYF. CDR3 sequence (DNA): TGTGCCAGCAGTTTATACTCCAAAAACATTCAGTACTTC.